This T cell receptor (beta chain) comes out of a study of T cell repertoires in cytomegalovirus infection (dated by TCRdb to the late 2010s). Study-level background: The peptide stimulations were aimed at well-studied HLA-B-restricted epitopes as well as recently identified HLA-C-restricted CMV epitopes, whose presentation resists viral immunomodulation. Donor HLA type was relevant to the analysis, as public TCR beta signatures indicated carriage of CMV infection together with the matching HLA type.

The label giving this sample's treatment or condition can be read as: in vitro stimulation with specific CMV peptide epitopes to enrich CMV-specific T cells. The instrument given in TCRdb is Illumina HiSeq 1500. Through fastp at Q25 and MiXCR, TCRdb rebuilt clones from the public reads, retaining in-frame beta chains. CDR3 protein duplicates are merged, each entry listing the most common genes and DNA. Present in this sample are 650,000 to 850,000 distinct CDR3 sequences, roughly 28% of which were seen just once. Over 10% of the sample belongs to the ten largest clones. Germline trimming amounts to 5 bases on V and 2 bases on J, with 8 as the count of junction bases outside the gene matches. As encoded in the germline V gene (reference sequence), CDR1 is SEHNR while CDR2 is FQNEAQ. Counted from cysteine to phenylalanine, this CDR3 has 15 amino acids. This entry keeps only the CDR3 DNA: 45 bases, framed from base 1.

Details on this clonotype: What this receptor recognizes is not known. Base-call qualities are not available, and no considerably larger clone is one nucleotide away.

What the work shows at the level of the full study, not this receptor alone: Carriers of CMV infection plus the relevant HLA type were discriminated by the cumulative frequency of public TCR beta family members in the study cohort and in an independent approximately 360-donor cohort. The ex vivo response was dominated by HLA-C-restricted CMV-specific TCR beta clonotypes, which also provided the single most frequent clonotype in two of eight donors.

The chain joins TRBV7-9 to TRBJ2-5; the central 7 bases match TRBD1. The receptor comes from a human donor in good health (CMV status not recorded). Some clones in this sample may be carry-over from other donors' samples. The source material was cultured CD8+ T cells from PBMCs, sampled from culture after CMV antigen stimulation. The CDR3 in this case is CASSKAPGQQETQYF. The nucleotide sequence is TGTGCCAGCAGCAAAGCTCCGGGACAGCAAGAGACCCAGTACTTC.